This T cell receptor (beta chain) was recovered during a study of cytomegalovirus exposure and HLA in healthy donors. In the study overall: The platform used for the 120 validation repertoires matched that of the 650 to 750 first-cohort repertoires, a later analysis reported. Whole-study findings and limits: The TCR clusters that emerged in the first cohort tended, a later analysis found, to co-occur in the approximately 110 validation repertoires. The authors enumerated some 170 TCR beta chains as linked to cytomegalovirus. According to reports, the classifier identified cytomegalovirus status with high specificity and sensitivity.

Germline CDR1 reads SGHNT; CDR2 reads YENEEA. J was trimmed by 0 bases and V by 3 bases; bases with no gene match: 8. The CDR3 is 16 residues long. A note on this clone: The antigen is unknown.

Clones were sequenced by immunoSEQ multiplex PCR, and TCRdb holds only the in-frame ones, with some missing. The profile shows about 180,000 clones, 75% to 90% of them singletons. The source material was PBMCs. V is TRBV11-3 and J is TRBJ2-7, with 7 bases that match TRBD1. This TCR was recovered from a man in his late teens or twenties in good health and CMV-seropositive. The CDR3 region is CASSLGQPRSSYEQYF. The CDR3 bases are TGTGCCAGCAGCTTGGGACAGCCAAGGAGCTCCTACGAGCAGTACTTC. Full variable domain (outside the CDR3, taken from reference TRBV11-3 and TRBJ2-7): EAGVVQSPRYKIIEKKQPVAFWCNPISGHNTLYWYLQNLGQGPELLIRYENEEAVDDSQLPKDRFSAERLKGVDSTLKIQPAELGDSAVYLCASSLGQPRSSYEQYFGPGTRLTVT.